The clone carrying this T cell receptor (beta chain) was detected a few times. The antigen is not known. Production of TCR cDNA was by 5'RACE template switching, which also added a universal primer site and UMIs. TCRdb re-derived calls from the 5' RACE reads in MiXCR, one entry per CDR3 protein. The sample has approximately 550,000 distinct CDR3 sequences, roughly 14% seen once. The sample originates from a study of T cells after yellow fever vaccination. General study points: Abundant clonotypes from the bulk population could get into FACS-sorted repertoires as contaminants. Among primary-vaccination clones, most reappeared after the booster, at roughly 95% for CD4 and 88% for CD8.

Germline assignment: CDR1 MDHEN and CDR2 SYDVKM. This CDR3 has 16 amino acids. The junction had 5 bases not matched to a gene; V was cut back by 3 bases and J by 1 base. The sample in question was PBMCs, obtained on the day of the yellow fever booster vaccination. V is TRBV28 and J is TRBJ2-3, with 9 bases matching TRBD2. This clonotype originated in a young man who received the YFV17D yellow fever vaccine. Here the CDR3 DNA reads TGTGCCAGCAGTTTGAAGGTAGCGGGGGGCACAGATACGCAGTATTTT. It codes for CASSLKVAGGTDTQYF.